The 5 T cell receptor beta chains in this list originate from one sample, sequenced in a study of control samples from healthy donors and cancer patients. TCRdb's table, derived via immunoSEQ multiplex PCR, lists solely in-frame clones and lacks some. The sample includes approximately 69,000 clones, roughly 90% of them seen just once. The sequenced sample was PBMCs. Every receptor here comes from a man between 60 and 75 years old with colorectal cancer.

The genes are TRBV6-4 and TRBJ2-1, with D possibly matching TRBD1 (7 bases). This CDR3 is 12 amino acids long. CDR1 is MRHNA and CDR2 is SNTAGT in the germline V gene. V shed 4 bases and J shed 15 bases, with 16 bases lying between them. CDR3 sequence reads: CASSATTGRMFF. The CDR3 DNA follows: TGTGCCAGCAGTGCTACGACAGGGAGGATGTTCTTC.

V usage is TRBV19 and J usage is TRBJ2-1; D uncertain. CDR1 and CDR2 (germline): LNHDA, SQIVND (reference sequence). The CDR3 totals 15 residues. Trimming shortened V by 4 bases and J by 2 bases, and 12 bases separated the two germline ends. The CDR3 spells CASSKGLGPYNEQFF. The CDR3 nucleotides read TGTGCCAGTAGTAAAGGCCTTGGGCCCTACAATGAGCAGTTCTTC.

The chain is built from TRBV2 and TRBJ1-2, with a possible D match to TRBD1 (5 bases). Deletions cut 10 bases from V and 8 bases from J, with 23 bases between. The CDR3 length is 14 residues. Germline V lookup: CDR1 SNHLY, CDR2 FYNNEI. The DNA of the CDR3 is TGTGCCACCCGCCCCGAGGGGCGTTTAGTCGGCTACACCTTC. Encoded protein: CATRPEGRLVGYTF.

V is TRBV6-5 and J is TRBJ2-3; 9 bases line up with TRBD2. The germline V gene has CDR1 MNHEY and CDR2 SVGAGI. The ends lost 8 bases at V and 4 bases at J; junction bases unmatched: 10. CDR3 length: 15 residues. CDR3 DNA sequence: TGTGCCAGCGGGACGGGACTAGCAGGAGCAGATACGCAGTATTTT. It specifies CASGTGLAGADTQYF.

The chain joins TRBV3-1 (or the pseudogene TRBV3-2) to TRBJ2-2, with D hard to call. CDR1 is LGHDT and CDR2 is YNNKEL in the germline V gene (reference sequence). The CDR3 sequence is 14 residues long. Trimming removed 4 bases at V and 2 bases at J, with 8 bases between. CDR3 protein: CASSPRANTGELFF. For the CDR3, the DNA is TGTGCCAGCAGCCCCCGCGCAAACACCGGGGAGCTGTTTTTT.